The clone carrying this T cell receptor beta chain was recorded at least ten times. Its antigen is unidentified. Each of the donors had approximately 10 milliliters of peripheral blood drawn into EDTA-treated Vacutainer tubes. This specimen belongs to a study of blood T cells in healthy people across ages. In the study overall: Per two T cells, about one barcoded beta molecule was captured through template switching. Notes on the study in general: While age rose, TCR beta diversity per million T cells dropped in a roughly linear way.

Through a sample-barcoded 5' primer and a J-beta primer mix, a second PCR was run for about 6 to 11 cycles. Via MiXCR, TCRdb re-called the 5' RACE reads, giving one row per CDR3 protein. The sample includes 1.5 million to 2 million distinct CDR3 sequences, roughly 52% of them seen just once. The CDR3 loop spans 14 amino acids. The J segment lost 6 bases and the V segment lost 6 bases, leaving 6 bases of the junction unmatched. The chain employs TRBV12-3 or TRBV12-4 and TRBJ2-3; 10 nucleotides align to TRBD2. Sequencing input: blood. The receptor comes from a woman in her 40s in good health. CDR3 sequence: CASRSGGAVDTQYF. The CDR3 coding sequence is TGTGCCAGCAGAAGCGGGGGGGCGGTGGATACGCAGTATTTT.